Shown below are 26 T cell receptor beta chains from a single sample sequenced in a study of control samples from healthy donors and cancer patients. Sequencing was performed with immunoSEQ multiplex PCR; in TCRdb, only in-frame clones are kept and a portion is missing. The sample lists 100,000 to 150,000 clones, 80% to 95% occurring once. Input material: blood. The receptors shown here come from a man aged 35-49 years in good health.

This rearrangement joins TRBV16 to TRBJ1-2, with 7 bases identical to TRBD1. Unmatched junction bases numbered 16, after V lost 4 bases and J lost 8 bases. Looked up from germline, CDR1 is KGHSY and CDR2 is FQNENV. This CDR3 contains 16 residues. The CDR3 DNA reads as TGTGCCAGCAGCCGCCGATTGACAGGGCAGAGTGGCGGCTACACCTTC. This codes for CASSRRLTGQSGGYTF.

This rearrangement joins TRBV29-1 to TRBJ2-3, with D perhaps being TRBD1 or TRBD2 (5 bases each). Per the germline V gene, CDR1 is SQVTM and CDR2 is ANQGSEA. The CDR3 extends over 13 amino acids. Trimming removed 6 bases from V and 6 bases from J, with 16 bases in between. The CDR3 loop reads CSVGKGVADTQYF. The CDR3 region has the DNA TGCAGCGTCGGGAAAGGGGTGGCGGATACGCAGTATTTT.

The chain couples TRBV30 to TRBJ2-6; the match to TRBD1 covers 7 bases. The CDR3 covers 12 residues. Germline assignment: CDR1 GTSNPN and CDR2 SVGIG (reference sequence). Here the CDR3 reads CVGTAGANVLTF. CDR3 bases: TGTGTCGGGACAGCTGGGGCCAACGTCCTGACTTTC.

The rearrangement uses TRBV21-1 and TRBJ2-2; the D call in the table, TRBD1, was not verified against the DNA. TRBV21-1 is annotated as a pseudogene. The CDR3 consists of 15 residues. The CDR3 spells CASSKCQGWGGELFF. The CDR3 bases are TGTGCCAGCAGCAAATGCCAGGGTTGGGGCGGGGAGCTGTTTTTT.

J is TRBJ1-2 and V is TRBV29-1; D is ambiguous. CDR3 length equals 10 residues. V lost 4 bases and J lost 1, with 1 base in between. Germline values: CDR1 SQVTM, CDR2 ANQGSEA. The CDR3 is CSVGNYGYTF. DNA of the CDR3: TGCAGCGTTGGTAACTATGGCTACACCTTC.

The chain employs TRBV20-1 and TRBJ2-5, with D hard to call. The V gene's germline CDR1 is DFQATT and CDR2 SNEGSKA (reference sequence). This CDR3 contains 11 residues. Trimming pared 6 bases from V and 2 bases from J, leaving 7 bases between. This CDR3 reads CSARIQETQYF. The CDR3 nucleotides read TGCAGTGCGAGAATACAAGAGACCCAGTACTTC.

The rearrangement joins TRBV2 to TRBJ2-7; D is undetermined. Trimming shortened V by 2 bases and J by 2 bases, and 10 bases separated the two germline ends. Germline V gene data show CDR1 as SNHLY and CDR2 as FYNNEI. The CDR3 length is 14 residues. CDR3 bases: TGTGCCAGCAGTGAAATTCTTGCACCCTACGAGCAGTACTTC. It specifies CASSEILAPYEQYF.

The V gene is TRBV12-3 or TRBV12-4, the J gene TRBJ2-1; D is undetermined. V was pared by 2 bases and J by 9 bases, with 8 bases between. The CDR3 has 12 amino acids. As DNA, the CDR3 is TGTGCCAGCAGTTTATTCGGTAGTGAGCAGTTCTTC. Translated: CASSLFGSEQFF.

V is TRBV11-2 and J is TRBJ2-3; D not certain. Germline values: CDR1 SGHAT, CDR2 FQNNGV. The CDR3 runs 16 residues. Trimming left V 1 base short and J 2 bases short, with 13 bases between. The CDR3 DNA is TGTGCCAGCAGCTTAGTCCCGGTGCCCTCCACAGATACGCAGTATTTT. Protein sequence: CASSLVPVPSTDTQYF.

The rearrangement uses TRBV7-2 and TRBJ2-7; unclear D gene. This CDR3 has 17 amino acids. Germline loops: CDR1 SGHTA, CDR2 FQGNSA. V was clipped by 9 bases and J by 0 bases, with 24 bases between them. The CDR3 reads CARDGRVTRTSSYEQYF. For the CDR3, the DNA is TGTGCCAGAGATGGTAGGGTAACCCGAACCAGCTCCTACGAGCAGTACTTC.

The chain combines TRBV2 with TRBJ2-1, with TRBD2 identical over 12 bases. The CDR3 contains 15 residues. Per the germline V gene, CDR1 is SNHLY and CDR2 is FYNNEI. J gave up 7 bases and V 4 bases, and 5 bases lay outside the gene matches. The CDR3 here is CASSASGGGFNEQFF. DNA of the CDR3: TGTGCCAGCAGTGCTAGCGGGGGGGGGTTTAATGAGCAGTTCTTC.

The chain uses TRBV30 and TRBJ2-6; D not resolved. The CDR3 is made up of 14 amino acids. V lost 3 bases and J 2 bases, leaving 8 bases between the germline ends. Germline CDR1 reads GTSNPN; CDR2 reads SVGIG (reference sequence). CDR3 in amino acids: CAWSPPPGANVLTF. DNA of the CDR3: TGTGCCTGGAGCCCACCCCCTGGGGCCAACGTCCTGACTTTC.

V and J are TRBV5-1 and TRBJ2-6, with D hard to call. CDR3 length: 13 residues. Germline V gives CDR1 SGHRS, CDR2 YFSETQ. Trimming removed 2 bases from V and 3 bases from J, with 3 bases in between. The CDR3 DNA reads as TGCGCCAGCAGCTTCGGTGGGGCCAACGTCCTGACTTTC. Amino acid sequence: CASSFGGANVLTF.

J is TRBJ1-5 and V is TRBV6-5; D unclear. V dropped 6 bases and J dropped 1 base, with 7 bases sitting between them. CDR3 length: 13 amino acids. From germline, CDR1 is MNHEY and CDR2 SVGAGI. CDR3 region: CASRDVSNQPQHF. CDR3 in DNA: TGTGCCAGCAGGGACGTGAGCAATCAGCCCCAGCATTTT.

This clone has a single count. The gene calls are TRBV30 and TRBJ2-1; 8 nucleotides match TRBD2. V lost 3 bases and J lost 6; bases outside the gene matches: 4. CDR3 size: 13 residues. Per germline, CDR1 GTSNPN and CDR2 SVGIG (reference sequence). Here the CDR3 DNA reads TGTGCCTGGAGCGTCCGGGGGGGCAATGAGCAGTTCTTC. It codes for CAWSVRGGNEQFF.

The rearrangement links TRBV9 to TRBJ1-1; D not certain. This CDR3 has 14 residues. V lost 2 bases, J lost 5 bases, and 13 bases lay in between. Germline CDR1 reads SGDLS; CDR2 reads YYNGEE. CDR3 region: CASSVLSSGTEAFF. The DNA for the CDR3 is TGTGCCAGCAGCGTTTTATCTTCCGGGACTGAAGCTTTCTTT.

The V gene is TRBV9, the J gene TRBJ2-3; 8 bases line up with TRBD2. The CDR3 covers 17 residues. CDR1 SGDLS and CDR2 YYNGEE come from the germline V gene. V shed 3 bases, J shed 0 bases, and the junction held 9 bases outside the gene matches. In DNA, the CDR3 is TGTGCCAGCAGCGAGGGTCGCCTAGCGGGTAGCACAGATACGCAGTATTTT. It encodes CASSEGRLAGSTDTQYF.

The J gene is TRBJ2-2, the V gene TRBV3-1 (or the pseudogene TRBV3-2); 12 bases fit TRBD2. CDR3 length: 15 residues. With 6 bases clipped from V and 6 bases from J, the junction kept 5 bases outside the gene matches. Germline CDR1 LGHDT, CDR2 YNNKEL (reference sequence). CDR3 sequence (DNA): TGTGCCAGCAGTCAACTAGCGGGGGGCCCCGGGGAGCTGTTTTTT. This translates into CASSQLAGGPGELFF.

The chain joins TRBV3-1 (or the pseudogene TRBV3-2) to TRBJ1-4; the D gene is possibly TRBD1 (6 bases). CDR1 LGHDT and CDR2 YNNKEL come from the germline V gene (reference sequence). Trimming pared 5 bases from V and 3 bases from J, leaving 13 bases between. The CDR3 spans 15 residues. CDR3 bases: TGTGCCAGCAGCGCGGGGGGCGGTTCTAATGAAAAACTGTTTTTT. This sequence encodes CASSAGGGSNEKLFF.

The rearrangement uses TRBV6-5 and TRBJ1-2, with D unclear. CDR3 length: 12 amino acids. Germline V lookup: CDR1 MNHEY, CDR2 SVGAGI. The CDR3 coding sequence is TGTAGATCTGCCGGGGAAAACTATGGCTACACCTTC. Encoded protein: CRSAGENYGYTF.

The chain carries TRBV14 and TRBJ2-5, with D tentatively TRBD2 (5 bases). The CDR3 has 15 residues. V was cut by 2 bases and J by 3 bases, with 13 bases left in between. CDR1 is SGHDN, CDR2 FVKESK, per germline. Here the CDR3 reads CASSQISVGKETQYF. Written as DNA, the CDR3 is TGTGCCAGCAGCCAAATTAGCGTCGGCAAAGAGACCCAGTACTTC.

The chain combines TRBV12-3 or TRBV12-4 with TRBJ2-2, with D perhaps TRBD1 (5 bases). V was shortened by 5 bases and J by 5 bases, with 9 bases between the two germline ends. There are 13 residues in the CDR3. The CDR3 nucleotides read TGTGCCAGCAGTAAACCAGGGACCGGGGAGCTGTTTTTT. Residues: CASSKPGTGELFF.

As DNA, the CDR3 is TGTGCCAGCAGCGTAGATTACAGGGGGGGCGGCTACACCTTC. It yields the protein CASSVDYRGGGYTF. The chain joins TRBV9 to TRBJ1-2; 8 nucleotides line up with TRBD1. Looked up from germline, CDR1 is SGDLS and CDR2 is YYNGEE. The trim removed 0 bases at V and 8 bases at J, leaving 6 bases unmatched. The CDR3 is 14 residues long.

The table lists this clone with a count of one. The chain joins TRBV7-3 to TRBJ2-3; D tentatively fits TRBD1 or TRBD2 (5 bases each). The germline V gene encodes CDR1 SGHTA and CDR2 FQGTGA. The CDR3 loop spans 13 amino acids. V was cut by 2 bases and J by 6 bases, with 9 bases left in between. CDR3 bases: TGTGCCAGCAGCTTACCCGGGGCTGATACGCAGTATTTT. It is translated as CASSLPGADTQYF.

The table lists this clone with a count of one. The rearrangement joins TRBV19 to TRBJ2-2, with 9 bases lining up with TRBD1. Losses at the gene ends were 4 bases for V and 2 bases for J; bases not matched to a gene: 8. The CDR3 runs 17 residues. CDR1 is LNHDA and CDR2 is SQIVND in the germline V gene (reference sequence). CDR3 region: CASSTYPGQGNTGELFF. The CDR3 DNA reads as TGTGCCAGTAGTACCTACCCGGGACAGGGCAACACCGGGGAGCTGTTTTTT.

The genes are TRBV18 and TRBJ2-3; D is unclear. Germline V CDR1 and CDR2: KGHSH, LQKENI. The CDR3 has 13 residues. V lost 2 bases and J lost 3, with 6 bases in between. The CDR3 DNA sequence: TGTGCCAGCTCACCAGCCGGGACAGATACGCAGTATTTT. Translated, it gives CASSPAGTDTQYF.